This TCR beta chain comes out of a study of T cell changes during pregnancy in multiple sclerosis. This CDR3 contains 17 residues. J gave up 6 bases and V 0 bases, and 4 bases lay outside the gene matches. Method: immunoSEQ multiplex PCR; TCRdb's copy keeps in-frame clones and lacks some. The table includes 75,000 to 95,000 clones, less than 95% detected once. The sequencing used peripheral blood, collected before pregnancy. This clonotype originated in a female donor with multiple sclerosis, enrolled in a pregnancy study. The V and J genes are TRBV23-1 and TRBJ2-2, with 13 bases aligning to TRBD2. TRBV23-1 is identified as an open reading frame with a role that is uncertain. In DNA, the CDR3 is TGCGCCAGCAGTCAATCAAGGACTAGCGGGAGCGCCGGGGAGCTGTTTTTT. Translation: CASSQSRTSGSAGELFF.